A single sample gave rise to the 2 T cell receptor beta chains below, sequenced in a study of blood T cell repertoires in COVID-19. The method was immunoSEQ multiplex PCR; TCRdb's version includes in-frame clones alone and lacks a portion of them. The data show 130,000 to 150,000 clones, more than 70% seen once. Sequencing was carried out using peripheral blood. These receptors originate from a human donor in a cohort sampled during active COVID-19.

The chain employs TRBV5-1 and TRBJ1-1; TRBD1 matches 7 bases. Trimming cost V 0 bases and J 4 bases; bases outside gene matches: 6. The CDR3 consists of 15 residues. The V gene's germline CDR1 is SGHRS and CDR2 YFSETQ. CDR3 in DNA: TGCGCCAGCAGCTTGGATAACGCAGGGGGCACTGAAGCTTTCTTT. Protein sequence: CASSLDNAGGTEAFF.

V gene TRBV5-1 combines with J gene TRBJ2-7; TRBD1 might be the D (5 bases). The CDR3 spans 16 residues. Germline values: CDR1 SGHRS, CDR2 YFSETQ. The V and J ends lost 5 bases and 6 bases respectively, with 24 bases between them. CDR3 protein: CASRRVGEAGRGEQYF. The CDR3 DNA reads as TGCGCCAGCAGGCGAGTAGGAGAGGCAGGGCGAGGCGAGCAGTACTTC.